The clone carrying this T cell receptor beta chain occurred many times. The antigen is unknown. The sample is drawn from a study of metastatic and nonmetastatic thyroid tumors. Study as a whole: Repertoires from blood and tumor or nodule tissue of malignant and benign thyroid patients were compared.

Between the trimmed V and J ends, which lost 7 bases and 6 bases, there was a span of 10 bases. The CDR3 runs 12 residues. Germline V CDR1 and CDR2: MNHNS, SASEGT. Overall study findings and caveats: A significant increase in TCR beta diversity was reportedly seen in malignant thyroid tumors relative to benign nodules, in blood and tumor.

Among the patients, none had received any treatment before thyroid surgery. As handled by the study authors: CDR3 was compared across clinicopathological groups, and the resulting differences were used to build a distant-metastasis classifier for papillary thyroid cancer. Using MiXCR, TCRdb re-called clones from the PCR reads. TCRdb, rather than the study authors, made the V and J calls. The data show 23,000 or so clones, 20% to 25% seen once. The sequenced sample consisted of blood. The receptor comes from a male donor with papillary thyroid cancer or a benign thyroid nodule (not recorded which). Some clones in this sample may be carry-over from other donors' samples. The rearrangement links TRBV6-1 to TRBJ2-1; no firm D call. CDR3 sequence reads: CASTPTGNEQFF. DNA for the CDR3: TGTGCCAGCACCCCGACGGGCAATGAGCAGTTCTTC.